This TCR beta chain was sequenced for a study of T cells in localized non-small cell lung cancer. The V end lost 5 bases, the J end lost 7 bases, and 20 bases lay between the germline ends. Germline CDR1 and CDR2: SGHAT and FQNNGV. This CDR3 has 15 amino acids. Data came from immunoSEQ multiplex PCR; TCRdb stores just in-frame clones and leaves some out. The repertoire holds about 21,000 clones, with around 85% as singletons. This clone showed up just once. Its antigen is unknown. Study-level results: The study linked higher blood T cell density to longer overall survival. Adjacent lung held a median roughly 60 of the top 100 tumor clones. Uninvolved adjacent lung showed peak T cell clonality, exceeding tumor.

This sequence originates from a man aged 35 to 69 with stage I lung adenocarcinoma. The sample consisted of peripheral blood, taken before any cancer treatment. The rearrangement joins TRBV11-2 to TRBJ2-5, with D possibly matching TRBD2 (5 bases). The CDR3 region is CASSPAMGARVTQYF. CDR3 bases: TGTGCCAGCAGCCCGGCGATGGGAGCAAGGGTGACCCAGTACTTC.